The next 10 T cell receptor beta chains were all read from a single sample in a study of control samples from healthy donors and cancer patients. Here immunoSEQ multiplex PCR was the method, and the copy in TCRdb shows in-frame clones only, minus some. The sample holds 78,000 or so clones, approximately 80% seen once. Source material: blood. These receptors were obtained from a man aged 45-65 years in good health.

V is TRBV3-1 (or the pseudogene TRBV3-2) and J is TRBJ2-2; D remains unclear. This CDR3 has 15 amino acids. V lost 0 bases and J 3 bases, leaving 8 bases between the germline ends. Germline V lookup: CDR1 LGHDT, CDR2 YNNKEL (reference sequence). The CDR3 here is CASSQEWQDTGELFF. The CDR3 region has the DNA TGTGCCAGCAGCCAAGAATGGCAGGACACCGGGGAGCTGTTTTTT.

The chain is built from TRBV27 and TRBJ1-1; D might be TRBD1 (5 bases). V lost 5 bases and J lost 1, with 14 bases in between. This CDR3 is 15 amino acids long. Germline V gives CDR1 MNHEY, CDR2 SMNVEV (reference sequence). The CDR3 here is CASSPRGGPNTEAFF. CDR3 sequence (DNA): TGTGCCAGCAGTCCGCGGGGGGGACCGAACACTGAAGCTTTCTTT.

The rearrangement links TRBV24-1 to TRBJ2-1; TRBD2 matches at 13 bases. The ends lost 5 bases at V and 7 bases at J; junction bases unmatched: 4. The CDR3 is 15 residues long. Looked up from germline, CDR1 is KGHDR and CDR2 is SFDVKD. In nucleotides, the CDR3 is TGTGCCACCAGTGGACTAGCGGGAGGTTCTAATGAGCAGTTCTTC. Amino acid sequence: CATSGLAGGSNEQFF.

V gene TRBV7-2 combines with J gene TRBJ2-1, with D maybe TRBD2 (5 bases). The CDR3 has 12 residues. The V and J ends lost 5 bases and 10 bases respectively, with 12 bases between them. Germline CDR1 and CDR2: SGHTA and FQGNSA. The CDR3 DNA is TGTGCCAGCAGCCTGGACTGGCGGGAGCAGTTCTTC. Protein: CASSLDWREQFF.

This chain links TRBV19 with TRBJ1-5, with 8 positions matching TRBD1. The CDR3 length is 18 residues. The germline gives CDR1 LNHDA, CDR2 SQIVND (reference sequence). The ends lost 1 base at V and 1 base at J; junction bases unmatched: 9. CDR3 sequence reads: CASSIGGAGGLSNQPQHF. The CDR3 coding sequence is TGTGCCAGTAGTATAGGAGGGGCAGGGGGCCTGAGCAATCAGCCCCAGCATTTT.

This clone was found a few times. The chain couples TRBV5-1 to TRBJ1-6; D is possibly TRBD1 (5 bases). Looked up from germline, CDR1 is SGHRS and CDR2 is YFSETQ. Trimming took 4 bases from V and 7 from J, leaving 15 bases between them. CDR3 length: 15 amino acids. Written as DNA, the CDR3 is TGCGCCAGCAGCCCGTCTGAGGGGCCAAATTCACCCCTCCACTTT. Translating gives CASSPSEGPNSPLHF.

The genes are TRBV27 and TRBJ1-2, with 7 bases lining up with TRBD1. The CDR3 consists of 16 residues. V lost 6 bases and J lost 4; bases outside the gene matches: 14. Germline V lookup: CDR1 MNHEY, CDR2 SMNVEV (reference sequence). CDR3 region: CASRFSSKTGAYGYTF. For the CDR3, the DNA is TGTGCCAGCAGGTTTTCATCCAAAACAGGGGCCTATGGCTACACCTTC.

The rearrangement links TRBV19 to TRBJ2-7, with TRBD2 identical over 7 bases. Germline lookup yields CDR1 LNHDA and CDR2 SQIVND (reference sequence). V lost 3 bases, J lost 0 bases, and 2 bases stayed unmatched. This CDR3 is built from 14 residues. CDR3 sequence reads: CASSMGGSSYEQYF. The DNA of the CDR3 is TGTGCCAGTAGTATGGGGGGGAGCTCCTACGAGCAGTACTTC.

The gene calls are TRBV3-1 (or the pseudogene TRBV3-2) and TRBJ1-1; the match to TRBD1 covers 8 bases. The germline V gene encodes CDR1 LGHDT and CDR2 YNNKEL (reference sequence). This CDR3 has 16 residues. V shed 0 bases, J shed 7 bases, and the junction held 10 bases outside the gene matches. CDR3 sequence (DNA): TGTGCCAGCAGCCAAGATACCAGGGGGCAGGGGGTTGAAGCTTTCTTT. Protein product: CASSQDTRGQGVEAFF.

This sequence joins TRBV4-3 and TRBJ2-1; 9 positions agree with TRBD2. Germline trimming cut 9 bases from V and 1 base from J; bases unmatched to any gene: 13. Looked up from germline, CDR1 is LGHNA and CDR2 is YSLEER. The CDR3 sequence is 17 residues long. CDR3 sequence reads: CASKPSMLAGSYNEQFF. In DNA form, the CDR3 reads TGCGCCAGTAAGCCAAGTATGCTAGCGGGGTCCTACAATGAGCAGTTCTTC.